This T cell receptor (beta chain) was identified in a study of T cell clonality in common variable immunodeficiency. Study results and limitations: In common variable immunodeficiency, TCR beta chains reportedly carried fewer deletions and N-nucleotide insertions.

Measured with immunoSEQ multiplex PCR; TCRdb has only the in-frame clones, and not every one. Singletons are absent from the sample, which has some 25,000 clones. Trimming removed 2 bases from V and 0 bases from J, with 10 bases in between. The V gene's germline CDR1 is KGHSH and CDR2 LQKENI. This CDR3 contains 16 residues. Ten or more counts support this clone. Its antigen is undetermined. The read is 3 residues too short to cover the CDR3 end, so that end is filled in from the germline J gene. The sequenced material came from peripheral blood mononuclear cells. The chain recombines TRBV18 with TRBJ2-2; no reliable D call. This TCR was sampled from a human donor with common variable immunodeficiency. CDR3 amino acids: CASSPLARTNTGELFF. The CDR3 bases that were read are TGTGCCAGCTCACCATTGGCCAGGACGAACACCGGGGAG.